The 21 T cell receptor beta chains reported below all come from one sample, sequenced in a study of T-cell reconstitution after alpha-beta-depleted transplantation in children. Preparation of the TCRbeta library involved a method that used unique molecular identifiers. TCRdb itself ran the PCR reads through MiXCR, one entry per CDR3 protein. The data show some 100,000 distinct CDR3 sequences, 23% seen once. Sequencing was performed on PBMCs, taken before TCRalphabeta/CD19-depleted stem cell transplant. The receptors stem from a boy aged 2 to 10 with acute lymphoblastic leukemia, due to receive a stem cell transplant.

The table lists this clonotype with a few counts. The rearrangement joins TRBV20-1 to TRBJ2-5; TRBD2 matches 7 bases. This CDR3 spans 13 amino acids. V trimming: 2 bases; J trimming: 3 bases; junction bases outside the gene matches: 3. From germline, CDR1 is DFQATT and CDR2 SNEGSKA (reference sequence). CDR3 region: CSARWGGKETQYF. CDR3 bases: TGCAGTGCTAGATGGGGAGGGAAAGAGACCCAGTACTTC.

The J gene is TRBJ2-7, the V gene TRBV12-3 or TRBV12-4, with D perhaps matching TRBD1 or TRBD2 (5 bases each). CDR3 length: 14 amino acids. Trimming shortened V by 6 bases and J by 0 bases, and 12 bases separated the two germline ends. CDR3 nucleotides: TGTGCCAGCAGCACTGGGGGAAGCTCCTACGAGCAGTACTTC. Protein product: CASSTGGSSYEQYF.

CDR3 nucleotides: TGTGCCAGCAGCCATCTCGACAGGGATAATTCACCCCTCCACTTT. Protein product: CASSHLDRDNSPLHF. The V gene is TRBV3-1, the J gene TRBJ1-6; 7 bases agree with TRBD1. With V trimmed by 3 bases and J by 5 bases, 4 bases remained unmatched. The CDR3 is 15 amino acids. Germline values: CDR1 LGHDT, CDR2 YNNKEL (reference sequence).

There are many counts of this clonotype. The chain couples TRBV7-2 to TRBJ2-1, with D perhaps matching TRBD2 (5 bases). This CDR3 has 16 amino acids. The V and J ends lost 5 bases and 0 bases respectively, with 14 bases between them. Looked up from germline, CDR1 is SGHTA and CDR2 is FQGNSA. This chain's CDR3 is CASSVSTTSSYNEQFF. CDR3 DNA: TGTGCCAGCAGCGTATCGACTACGAGCTCCTACAATGAGCAGTTCTTC.

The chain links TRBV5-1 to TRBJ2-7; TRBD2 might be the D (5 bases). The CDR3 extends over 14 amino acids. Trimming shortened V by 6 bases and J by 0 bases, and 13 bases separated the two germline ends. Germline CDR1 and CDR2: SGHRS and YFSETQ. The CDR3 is CASKRTESSYEQYF. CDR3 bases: TGCGCCAGCAAAAGGACTGAGAGCTCCTACGAGCAGTACTTC.

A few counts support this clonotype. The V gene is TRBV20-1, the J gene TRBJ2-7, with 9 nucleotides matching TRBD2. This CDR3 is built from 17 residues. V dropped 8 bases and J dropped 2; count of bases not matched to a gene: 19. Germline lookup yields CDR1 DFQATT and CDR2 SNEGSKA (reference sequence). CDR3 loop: CSPRSVGSLAGTYEQYF. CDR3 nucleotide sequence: TGCAGTCCCCGGTCTGTCGGTTCCCTAGCGGGGACCTACGAGCAGTACTTC.

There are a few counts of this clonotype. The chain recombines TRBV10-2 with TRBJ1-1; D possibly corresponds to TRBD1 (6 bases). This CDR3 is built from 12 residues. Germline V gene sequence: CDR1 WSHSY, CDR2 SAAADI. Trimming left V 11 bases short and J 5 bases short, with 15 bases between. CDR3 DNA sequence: TGCGCCTCCAGGGGCGGAGGGACTGAAGCTTTCTTT. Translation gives CASRGGGTEAFF.

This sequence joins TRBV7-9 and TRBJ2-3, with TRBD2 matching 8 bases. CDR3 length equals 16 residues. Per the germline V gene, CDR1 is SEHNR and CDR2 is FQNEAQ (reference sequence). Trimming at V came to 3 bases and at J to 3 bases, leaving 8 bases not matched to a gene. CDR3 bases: TGTGCCAGCAGCTTTCCCACTAGCGGAGATACAGATACGCAGTATTTT. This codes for CASSFPTSGDTDTQYF.

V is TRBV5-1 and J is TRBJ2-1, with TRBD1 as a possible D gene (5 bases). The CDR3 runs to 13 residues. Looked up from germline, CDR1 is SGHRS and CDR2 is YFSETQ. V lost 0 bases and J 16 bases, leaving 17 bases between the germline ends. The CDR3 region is CASSLVLRGRTFF. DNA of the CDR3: TGCGCCAGCAGCTTGGTCCTTAGGGGAAGAACCTTCTTC.

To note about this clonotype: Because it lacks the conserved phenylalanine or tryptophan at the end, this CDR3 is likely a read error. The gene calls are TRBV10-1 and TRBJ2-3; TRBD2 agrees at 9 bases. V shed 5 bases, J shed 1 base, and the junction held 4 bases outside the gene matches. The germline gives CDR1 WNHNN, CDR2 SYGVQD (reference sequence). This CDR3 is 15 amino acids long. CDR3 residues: CASSLAGAGTDTQYY. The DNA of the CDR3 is TGCGCCAGCAGTTTAGCGGGAGCCGGCACAGATACGCAGTATTAT.

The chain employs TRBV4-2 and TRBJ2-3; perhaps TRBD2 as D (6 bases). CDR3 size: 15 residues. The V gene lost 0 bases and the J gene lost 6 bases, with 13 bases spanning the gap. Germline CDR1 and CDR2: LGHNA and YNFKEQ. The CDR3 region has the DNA TGTGCCAGCAGCCAAGATGACGGGGCGGGGGATACGCAGTATTTT. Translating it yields CASSQDDGAGDTQYF.

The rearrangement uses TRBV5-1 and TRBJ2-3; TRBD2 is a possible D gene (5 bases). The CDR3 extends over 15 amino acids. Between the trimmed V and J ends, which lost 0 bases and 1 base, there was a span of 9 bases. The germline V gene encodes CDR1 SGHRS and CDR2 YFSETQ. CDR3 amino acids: CASSLAGKGTDTQYF. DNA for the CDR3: TGCGCCAGCAGCTTGGCCGGGAAAGGCACAGATACGCAGTATTTT.

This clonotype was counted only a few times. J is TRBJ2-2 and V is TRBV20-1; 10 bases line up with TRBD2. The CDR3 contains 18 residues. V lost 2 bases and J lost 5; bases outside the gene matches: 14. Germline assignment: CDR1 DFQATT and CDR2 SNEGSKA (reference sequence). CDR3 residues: CSARFGLAVSGITGELFF. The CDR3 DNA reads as TGCAGTGCTAGATTCGGACTAGCGGTCTCCGGTATAACCGGGGAGCTGTTTTTT.

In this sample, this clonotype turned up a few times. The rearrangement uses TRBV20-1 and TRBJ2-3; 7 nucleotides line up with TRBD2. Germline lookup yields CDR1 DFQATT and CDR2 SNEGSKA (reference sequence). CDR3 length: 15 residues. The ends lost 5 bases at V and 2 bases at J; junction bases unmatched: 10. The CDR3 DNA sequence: TGCAGTGCTCGCACTCAAGCGGGGAACACAGATACGCAGTATTTT. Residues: CSARTQAGNTDTQYF.

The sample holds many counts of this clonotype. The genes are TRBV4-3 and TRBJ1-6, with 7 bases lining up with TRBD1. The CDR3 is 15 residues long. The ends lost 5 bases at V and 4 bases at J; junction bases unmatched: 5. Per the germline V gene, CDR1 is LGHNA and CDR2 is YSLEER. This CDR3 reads CASSAETGYNSPLHF. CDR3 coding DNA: TGCGCCAGCAGCGCGGAGACAGGGTATAATTCACCCCTCCACTTT.

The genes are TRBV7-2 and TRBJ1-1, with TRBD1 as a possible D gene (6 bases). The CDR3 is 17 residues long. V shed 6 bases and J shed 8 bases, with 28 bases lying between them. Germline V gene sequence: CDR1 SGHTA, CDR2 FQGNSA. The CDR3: CASSPTYSKGDFREAFF. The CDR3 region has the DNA TGTGCCAGCAGTCCCACCTATTCCAAGGGGGACTTCAGGGAAGCTTTCTTT.

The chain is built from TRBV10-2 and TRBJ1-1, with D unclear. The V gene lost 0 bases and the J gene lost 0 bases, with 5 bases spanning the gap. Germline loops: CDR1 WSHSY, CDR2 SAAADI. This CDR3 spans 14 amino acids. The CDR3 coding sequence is TGCGCCAGCAGTGAGTCCGGTATGAACACTGAAGCTTTCTTT. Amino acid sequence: CASSESGMNTEAFF.

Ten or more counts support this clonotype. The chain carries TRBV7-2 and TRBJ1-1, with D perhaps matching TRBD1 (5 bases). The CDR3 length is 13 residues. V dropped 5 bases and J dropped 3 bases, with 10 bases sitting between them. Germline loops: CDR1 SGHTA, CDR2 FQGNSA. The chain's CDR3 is CASSLGTYTEAFF. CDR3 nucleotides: TGTGCCAGCAGCCTTGGGACTTACACTGAAGCTTTCTTT.

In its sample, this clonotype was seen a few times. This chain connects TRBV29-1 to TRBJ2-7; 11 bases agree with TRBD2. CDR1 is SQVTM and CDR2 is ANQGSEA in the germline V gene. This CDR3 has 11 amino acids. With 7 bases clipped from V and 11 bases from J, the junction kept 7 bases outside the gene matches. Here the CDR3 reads CSAGTSGGEYF. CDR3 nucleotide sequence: TGCAGCGCCGGGACTAGCGGAGGGGAGTACTTC.

This chain's CDR3 is CASSLVGGDGVETQYF. DNA of the CDR3: TGCGCCAGCAGCTTGGTTGGTGGGGATGGGGTTGAGACCCAGTACTTC. The genes are TRBV5-1 and TRBJ2-5; D ambiguous. Germline lookup yields CDR1 SGHRS and CDR2 YFSETQ. V lost 0 bases, J lost 5 bases, and 17 bases lay in between. This CDR3 is built from 16 residues.

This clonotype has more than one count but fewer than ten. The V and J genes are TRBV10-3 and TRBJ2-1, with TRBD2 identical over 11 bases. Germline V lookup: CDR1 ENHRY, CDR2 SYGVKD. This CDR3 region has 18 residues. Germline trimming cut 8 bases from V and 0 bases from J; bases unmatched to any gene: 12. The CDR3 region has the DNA TGTGCCATCGGAAAGGGACTAGCGGAGGGTAGCTCCTACAATGAGCAGTTCTTC. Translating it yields CAIGKGLAEGSSYNEQFF.